The 23 T cell receptor beta chains listed next were all sequenced from one sample in a study of identical twins. In TCRdb, the 5' RACE reads were re-called with MiXCR into one record per CDR3 protein. The data show some 790,000 distinct CDR3 sequences, roughly 20% seen once. These same records also appear under a second study, on T cells expressing NK-cell markers.

Material for sequencing was PBMCs. These receptors were obtained from a young woman in good health.

The gene calls are TRBV9 and TRBJ2-7; maybe TRBD1 (5 bases). The CDR3 consists of 14 residues. Germline loops: CDR1 SGDLS, CDR2 YYNGEE. V was cut by 0 bases and J by 3 bases, with 10 bases left in between. CDR3 sequence: CASSVATDFYEQYF. CDR3 bases: TGTGCCAGCAGCGTAGCGACAGACTTCTACGAGCAGTACTTC.

The V gene is TRBV20-1, the J gene TRBJ2-7; D is ambiguous. The CDR3 runs to 11 residues. Trimming pared 3 bases from V and 3 bases from J, leaving 6 bases between. Germline lookup yields CDR1 DFQATT and CDR2 SNEGSKA (reference sequence). CDR3 sequence: CSARQFYEQYF. In DNA form, the CDR3 reads TGCAGTGCTAGGCAGTTCTACGAGCAGTACTTC.

This clonotype has only a few counts. Here the CDR3 reads CASSSRDSRYEQYF. Here the CDR3 DNA reads TGTGCCAGCAGCTCACGGGACTCAAGATACGAGCAGTACTTC. The genes are TRBV7-2 and TRBJ2-7; D perhaps matches TRBD2 (6 bases). This CDR3 comprises 14 residues. Germline V gene sequence: CDR1 SGHTA, CDR2 FQGNSA. Trimming stripped 4 bases from V and 4 bases from J, with 14 bases between. Combining the CDR3 with reference TRBV7-2 and TRBJ2-7 gives the whole variable domain GAGVSQSPSNKVTEKGKDVELRCDPISGHTALYWYRQSLGQGLEFLIYFQGNSAPDKSGLPSDRFSAERTGGSVSTLTIQRTQQEDSAVYLCASSSRDSRYEQYFGPGTRLTVT.

This clonotype occurred a few times. The chain is built from TRBV6-1 and TRBJ2-7; TRBD2 matches 7 bases. The ends lost 8 bases at V and 6 bases at J; junction bases unmatched: 7. The CDR3 has 12 amino acids. The germline V gene has CDR1 MNHNS and CDR2 SASEGT. CDR3 residues: CASGRVSSEQYF. The CDR3 DNA reads TGTGCCAGCGGGAGGGTTAGCAGCGAGCAGTACTTC.

This clonotype was recorded a few times. V usage is TRBV30 and J usage is TRBJ2-1, with a possible D match to TRBD1 (5 bases). Trimming removed 0 bases from V and 8 bases from J, with 17 bases in between. Germline V CDR1 and CDR2: GTSNPN, SVGIG (reference sequence). The CDR3 extends over 15 amino acids. CDR3 sequence (DNA): TGTGCCTGGAGTGTAGGATCTGGGGTAGGGGATGAGCAGTTCTTC. It encodes CAWSVGSGVGDEQFF.

The chain recombines TRBV5-1 with TRBJ1-4; 9 bases fit TRBD1. Germline assignment: CDR1 SGHRS and CDR2 YFSETQ. Unmatched junction bases numbered 8, after V lost 3 bases and J lost 8 bases. CDR3 size: 15 residues. In DNA form, the CDR3 reads TGCGCCAGCAGCTCACAGGGGGCGCGGATCGAAAAACTGTTTTTT. It is translated as CASSSQGARIEKLFF.

The chain employs TRBV5-1 and TRBJ1-2, with D unclear. The length of the CDR3 is 16 residues. Germline V gives CDR1 SGHRS, CDR2 YFSETQ. The V end was cut by 1 base, the J end by 0 bases, with 13 bases between. The CDR3 nucleotides read TGCGCCAGCAGCTTGCAGGCTTCGGCTACTAACTATGGCTACACCTTC. As protein: CASSLQASATNYGYTF.

The chain recombines TRBV7-3 with TRBJ1-2; weak D call: TRBD1 (5 bases). This CDR3 region has 14 residues. V was pared by 4 bases and J by 6 bases, with 15 bases between. Per germline, CDR1 SGHTA and CDR2 FQGTGA. This CDR3 reads CASSSSGTANGYTF. CDR3 in DNA: TGTGCCAGCAGCTCCTCCGGGACCGCGAATGGCTACACCTTC.

The chain recombines TRBV27 with TRBJ1-6, with 9 bases aligning to TRBD1. J gave up 7 bases and V 3 bases, and 10 bases lay outside the gene matches. The CDR3 is 17 amino acids. Germline CDR1 and CDR2: MNHEY and SMNVEV (reference sequence). CDR3 loop: CASSLPRTGAGNSPLHF. CDR3 DNA: TGTGCCAGCAGTTTGCCCCGGACAGGGGCCGGGAATTCACCCCTCCACTTT.

This clonotype appeared a few times. V is TRBV6-1 and J is TRBJ2-1, with 8 bases lining up with TRBD2. CDR1 is MNHNS and CDR2 is SASEGT in the germline V gene. With V trimmed by 7 bases and J by 9 bases, 8 bases remained unmatched. The CDR3 runs to 13 residues. In DNA, the CDR3 is TGTGCCAGCACCGGAGCGGGAGAGGTTGAGCAGTTCTTC. It specifies CASTGAGEVEQFF.

This clonotype has just a few counts. V is TRBV9 and J is TRBJ2-2, with 10 bases lining up with TRBD2. After removal of 0 bases from V and 7 bases from J, the junction contained 21 bases not matched to a gene. The CDR3 runs 21 residues. Germline V gives CDR1 SGDLS, CDR2 YYNGEE. The CDR3 reads CASSVAFSRDDLAGDGGELFF. The CDR3 coding sequence is TGTGCCAGCAGCGTAGCTTTCAGCAGGGATGATCTAGCGGGAGATGGCGGGGAGCTGTTTTTT. The full variable domain, in which reference TRBV9 and TRBJ2-2 provide the parts outside the CDR3, is DSGVTQTPKHLITATGQRVTLRCSPRSGDLSVYWYQQSLDQGLQFLIQYYNGEERAKGNILERFSAQQFPDLHSELNLSSLELGDSALYFCASSVAFSRDDLAGDGGELFFGEGSRLTVL.

The chain employs TRBV3-1 and TRBJ1-3; a weak D match, TRBD1 (5 bases). CDR3 size: 16 residues. CDR1 and CDR2 (germline): LGHDT, YNNKEL (reference sequence). Trimming removed 1 base from V and 9 bases from J, with 19 bases in between. CDR3 in DNA: TGTGCCAGCAGCCAAGGGTTGCGGGGCCGCTTGAGCACCATATATTTT. It yields the protein CASSQGLRGRLSTIYF.

This clonotype showed up just a few times. This rearrangement joins TRBV20-1 to TRBJ2-1; TRBD2 matches 12 bases. V was pared by 0 bases and J by 9 bases, with 6 bases of the junction left unmatched. Germline CDR1 DFQATT, CDR2 SNEGSKA (reference sequence). The CDR3 covers 15 residues. The CDR3, as DNA: TGCAGTGCTAGAGATGCACTAGCGGGGGGCCCTGAGCAGTTCTTC. It yields the protein CSARDALAGGPEQFF.

This clonotype was seen only a few times. The rearrangement links TRBV3-1 to TRBJ1-6, with D maybe TRBD1 (5 bases). The CDR3 contains 17 residues. Germline loops: CDR1 LGHDT, CDR2 YNNKEL (reference sequence). V was trimmed by 6 bases and J by 7 bases, leaving 22 bases between them. The chain's CDR3 is CASRSTLPLSGNSPLHF. The DNA of the CDR3 is TGTGCCAGCAGATCAACACTTCCTCTATCAGGGAATTCACCCCTCCACTTT.

V usage is TRBV10-3 and J usage is TRBJ2-3, with D maybe TRBD1 (7 bases). In germline, CDR1 is ENHRY, CDR2 SYGVKD. The CDR3 sequence is 16 residues long. The V gene lost 10 bases and the J gene lost 2 bases, with 22 bases spanning the gap. The DNA of the CDR3 is TGTGCCACCACCACCGAGGGGGCGGGGTTCACAGATACGCAGTATTTT. Amino acid sequence: CATTTEGAGFTDTQYF.

This clonotype was counted a few times. This rearrangement joins TRBV12-3 or TRBV12-4 to TRBJ2-1; 7 positions agree with TRBD2. This CDR3 contains 17 residues. V shed 5 bases and J 7 bases; nucleotides not matched to a gene: 17. In nucleotides, the CDR3 is TGTGCCAGCAGTCCCCCCACTAGCGCCCGTTTGGGGAATGAGCAGTTCTTC. Translating it yields CASSPPTSARLGNEQFF.

The chain carries TRBV12-3 or TRBV12-4 and TRBJ2-3; 10 bases match TRBD2. The CDR3 runs to 15 residues. The V segment lost 3 bases and the J segment 4 bases; nucleotides outside the gene matches: 4. CDR3 sequence: CASSFSAGGADTQYF. The CDR3 DNA is TGTGCCAGCAGTTTCTCAGCGGGAGGGGCAGATACGCAGTATTTT.

The V gene is TRBV7-6, the J gene TRBJ2-7; TRBD1 is a possible D gene (6 bases). There are 14 residues in the CDR3. The germline CDR1 and CDR2 sequences are SGHVS and FNYEAQ. Trimming cost V 5 bases and J 1 base, with 12 bases left between them. CDR3 protein: CASSPRTVSYEQYF. The CDR3 nucleotides are TGTGCCAGCAGCCCAAGGACAGTTTCCTACGAGCAGTACTTC.

This chain connects TRBV5-1 to TRBJ2-7, with unresolved D. Deletions cut 2 bases from V and 6 bases from J, with 12 bases between. CDR1 and CDR2 from the germline V gene are SGHRS and YFSETQ. There are 13 residues in the CDR3. Here the CDR3 DNA reads TGCGCCAGCAGCTTTTCCGTCTACGGCGAGCAGTACTTC. Protein product: CASSFSVYGEQYF.

This sequence joins TRBV20-1 and TRBJ2-3, with 7 nucleotides matching TRBD2. Germline loops: CDR1 DFQATT, CDR2 SNEGSKA (reference sequence). V shed 5 bases and J 6 bases; nucleotides not matched to a gene: 14. This CDR3 spans 15 amino acids. CDR3 DNA: TGCAGTGCTGAGGGAGGGACTCCGGGCGGTGATACGCAGTATTTT. This sequence encodes CSAEGGTPGGDTQYF.

The chain combines TRBV27 with TRBJ2-2; D uncertain. Germline-derived CDR1 and CDR2 are MNHEY and SMNVEV (reference sequence). The V and J ends lost 1 base and 9 bases respectively, with 9 bases between them. CDR3 length equals 13 residues. The CDR3 is CASSLFIARELFF. For the CDR3, the DNA is TGTGCCAGCAGTTTATTTATCGCCCGGGAGCTGTTTTTT.

The V and J genes are TRBV20-1 and TRBJ2-3; 9 nucleotides match TRBD2. The V gene's germline CDR1 is DFQATT and CDR2 SNEGSKA (reference sequence). CDR3 size: 16 residues. The V gene end was trimmed by 5 bases and the J gene end by 8 bases; junction bases not matched to a gene: 17. The CDR3 DNA is TGCAGTGCTCCCCACACAATGGTAGCGGGAGCGGTTACGCAGTATTTT. It specifies CSAPHTMVAGAVTQYF.

This clonotype was detected a few times. A read error may be the cause here, since a much bigger clone is one base away. V usage is TRBV7-2 and J usage is TRBJ2-7; D gene ambiguous. Germline V gene sequence: CDR1 SGHTA, CDR2 FQGNSA. V was cut by 5 bases and J by 3 bases, with 5 bases left in between. CDR3 length equals 11 residues. The CDR3 region is CASSTFYEQYF. CDR3 DNA: TGTGCCAGCAGCACCTTCTACGAGCAGTACTTC.